These T cell receptor beta chains were read from a single sample in a study of T cell responses to AZD1222 COVID-19 vaccine. This table comes from immunoSEQ multiplex PCR, and its TCRdb copy is limited to in-frame clones, with some not included. In the table there are fewer than 130,000 clones, around 90% of which are singletons. This material consisted of peripheral blood, taken on day 0 of AZD1222 vaccination. The receptor set was obtained from an adult in good health. Each CDR3 is given with its conserved first and last residue. A D gene is named only where the DNA matches it firmly. Size is omitted from some rows. Given values are once, few, many or a class for expanded clones.

clone_size	j_call	v_call	d_call	cdr3_aa	cdr3_nt
few	TRBJ2-7	TRBV11-3	TRBD1	CASSPGTGGYEQYF	TGTGCCAGCAGCCCCGGGACAGGGGGCTACGAGCAGTACTTC
-	TRBJ2-4	TRBV6-1	-	CASSEALGADAAKNIQYF	TGTGCCAGCAGTGAAGCGCTCGGAGCCGACGCGGCCAAAAACATTCAGTACTTC
-	TRBJ1-4	TRBV18	-	CASSPNMGTTNEKLFF	TGTGCCAGCTCACCGAATATGGGCACAACTAATGAAAAACTGTTTTTT
-	TRBJ2-7	TRBV6-5	-	CASSYPGRSYEQYF	TGTGCCAGCAGTTACCCCGGACGGTCCTACGAGCAGTACTTC
-	TRBJ2-1	TRBV19	-	CASRNSVAEQFF	TGTGCCAGTAGAAATAGTGTGGCTGAGCAGTTCTTC
-	TRBJ2-3	TRBV24-1	TRBD2	CATSDPGTSGGATDTQYF	TGTGCCACCAGTGATCCTGGGACTAGCGGGGGAGCCACAGATACGCAGTATTTT
-	TRBJ1-2	TRBV19	-	CASSIPGEGGYGYTF	TGTGCCAGTAGTATACCCGGGGAGGGCGGCTATGGCTACACCTTC
-	TRBJ2-1	TRBV19	-	CASRKPGAYNEQFF	TGTGCCAGTCGTAAACCGGGAGCCTACAATGAGCAGTTCTTC
-	TRBJ2-7	TRBV5-4	-	CASSLGGEQYF	TGTGCCAGCAGCTTGGGGGGCGAGCAGTACTTC
once	TRBJ1-1	TRBV10-3	-	CAISERVENTEAFF	TGTGCCATCAGTGAGAGGGTCGAGAACACTGAAGCTTTCTTT
-	TRBJ1-1	TRBV5-6	-	CASSLVAGSTSVNTEAFF	TGTGCCAGCAGCTTGGTGGCGGGGTCGACCTCCGTGAACACTGAAGCTTTCTTT
-	TRBJ1-1	TRBV9	-	CASSVEPRGFTEAFF	TGTGCCAGCAGCGTAGAGCCACGGGGATTCACTGAAGCTTTCTTT
-	TRBJ2-7	TRBV4-2	TRBD2	CASSPRASGTHEQYF	TGTGCCAGCAGCCCCCGGGCTAGCGGGACCCACGAGCAGTACTTC
-	TRBJ2-2	TRBV29-1	-	CSVEGQFNTGELFF	TGCAGCGTTGAAGGGCAGTTTAACACCGGGGAGCTGTTTTTT
-	TRBJ1-6	TRBV7-9	-	CASSSSNSPLHF	TGTGCCAGCAGCTCATCAAATTCACCCCTCCACTTT
-	TRBJ2-4	TRBV19	-	CASSIGTQNIQYF	TGTGCCAGTAGTATCGGGACACAAAACATTCAGTACTTC
-	TRBJ1-6	TRBV19	-	CASSPQSTNSPLHF	TGTGCCAGTAGCCCTCAGTCTACTAATTCACCCCTCCACTTT
-	TRBJ1-2	TRBV9	TRBD1	CASSVDRGQPDYGYTF	TGTGCCAGCAGCGTAGACCGGGGACAGCCAGACTATGGCTACACCTTC
-	TRBJ1-2	TRBV9	-	CASGGFNGYTF	TGTGCCAGCGGGGGATTTAATGGCTACACCTTC
-	TRBJ2-7	TRBV19	-	CASSTRGGVHTYEQYF	TGTGCCAGTAGTACCCGAGGGGGGGTACACACCTACGAGCAGTACTTC
-	TRBJ2-5	TRBV4-1	-	CASSQDLHTGTQYF	TGCGCCAGCAGCCAAGATTTGCATACGGGGACCCAGTACTTC
once	TRBJ1-2	TRBV6-5	TRBD1	CASRHDRDRWYGYTF	TGTGCCAGCAGACACGACAGGGATCGTTGGTATGGCTACACCTTC
-	TRBJ1-5	TRBV7-2	TRBD1	CASSFGQGREPQHF	TGTGCCAGCAGCTTCGGACAGGGAAGAGAGCCCCAGCATTTT
-	TRBJ2-7	TRBV3-1/TRBV3-2	-	CASSQEKVREQYF	TGTGCCAGCAGCCAAGAGAAAGTGAGGGAGCAGTACTTC
-	TRBJ1-2	TRBV4-1	TRBD1	CASSQGSGQGAAYNYGYTF	TGCGCCAGCAGCCAAGGGAGCGGACAGGGGGCGGCGTATAACTATGGCTACACCTTC
-	TRBJ1-5	TRBV6-5	-	CASSYSMGSNQPQHF	TGTGCCAGCAGTTACAGTATGGGTTCCAATCAGCCCCAGCATTTT
-	TRBJ2-1	TRBV9	TRBD1	CASGTGVYNEQFF	TGTGCCAGCGGGACAGGGGTCTACAATGAGCAGTTCTTC
-	TRBJ1-2	TRBV5-6	-	CASSYGGGYGYTF	TGTGCCAGCAGCTACGGGGGTGGCTATGGCTACACCTTC
-	TRBJ2-1	TRBV7-9	TRBD2	CASSRLAGVYNEQFF	TGTGCCAGCAGCCGACTAGCGGGAGTGTACAATGAGCAGTTCTTC
-	TRBJ1-1	TRBV19	-	CASSPMNTEAFF	TGTGCCAGTAGCCCGATGAACACTGAAGCTTTCTTT
few	TRBJ1-1	TRBV5-1	-	CASSTEDKKNTEAFF	TGCGCCAGCAGCACCGAGGATAAGAAGAACACTGAAGCTTTCTTT
-	TRBJ2-3	TRBV24-1	-	CATSDPGTSTDTQYF	TGTGCCACCAGTGATCCCGGGACTAGCACAGATACGCAGTATTTT
once	TRBJ1-3	TRBV9	TRBD1	CASSPRTGVNGNTIYF	TGTGCCAGCAGCCCACGGACAGGGGTGAATGGAAACACCATATATTTT
-	TRBJ1-2	TRBV5-6	-	CASSLRGVRAYGYTF	TGTGCCAGCAGCTTACGGGGAGTTAGGGCCTATGGCTACACCTTC
-	TRBJ1-2	TRBV7-9	TRBD1	CASSNDRGPGYTF	TGTGCCAGCAGCAACGACAGGGGGCCCGGCTACACCTTC
-	TRBJ2-2	TRBV7-2	-	CASSLARGAGGELFF	TGTGCCAGCAGCTTAGCGCGAGGGGCTGGGGGGGAGCTGTTTTTT
-	TRBJ2-3	TRBV4-3	TRBD1	CASSQETWTGPSGTDTQYF	TGCGCCAGCAGCCAAGAAACATGGACAGGCCCCAGTGGCACAGATACGCAGTATTTT
-	TRBJ1-5	TRBV19	-	CASSIGQGRKVSNQPQHF	TGTGCCAGTAGTATTGGGCAGGGCAGGAAGGTAAGCAATCAGCCCCAGCATTTT